The clone carrying this T cell receptor (beta chain) was detected only a few times. What it binds is unknown. Additional DNA sequences in this sample encode the identical CDR3. The entry originates in a study of beta chain features in type 1 diabetes. Investigators reverse transcribed all isolated RNA, so they sequenced expressed TCRB transcripts. Profiling relied on immunoSEQ multiplex PCR, and the TCRdb table lists in-frame clones only, not all of them. The data contain fewer than 650,000 clones, around 15% of them singletons. General study points: Still unanswered here is whether HLA type influences TCRB rearrangement.

The CDR3 has 13 amino acids. Trimming stripped 6 bases from V and 4 bases from J, with 10 bases between. Germline V lookup: CDR1 MNHEY, CDR2 SVGAGI. The sequence came from a man aged 18 to 30 in good health. This chain links TRBV6-5 with TRBJ2-1; no definite D call. Sequenced input: naive CD4+ T cells from blood. CDR3 nucleotides: TGTGCCAGCAGCCGCGGCCTTTACAATGAGCAGTTCTTC. Protein product: CASSRGLYNEQFF.